This T cell receptor (beta chain) was sequenced during a study of T cells in Graves' hyperthyroidism and ophthalmopathy (dated by TCRdb to the late 2010s). A note on the overall study: Peripheral blood samples were taken at the time of initial diagnosis, prior to any treatment. In addition, the study compared T-cell repertoires in thyroid tissue and in blood from several Graves' hyperthyroidism patients. The roughly 100 discovery patients were randomly divided into training and test sets at a 7:3 ratio. To identify TCR V-J signatures that set the groups apart, the researchers used a discovery cohort of about a hundred patients, made up of some 41 with Graves' ophthalmopathy and 57 with stable Graves' hyperthyroidism. Following sampling, methimazole starting at 30 mg daily was given to hyperthyroidism patients, and high-dose intravenous methylprednisolone was given to ophthalmopathy patients. The paper describes TCR Vbeta CDR3 sequencing of about 140 peripheral blood samples, made up of about 41 ophthalmopathy patients, 70 to 75 hyperthyroidism patients and 17 progressor patients. Prospective prediction of ophthalmopathy was tested in an independent validation cohort of 18 to 20 hyperthyroidism patients and 15 to 17 patients who later progressed to ophthalmopathy.

This clonotype was detected many times. The target of this receptor is not known. Base qualities are not at hand, and no much larger clone is one base apart. The full study reports these points: Ophthalmopathy was separated from stable hyperthyroidism by a 13 V-J signature model, with approximately 90% sensitivity and approximately 81% specificity obtained in cross-validation and 80%/75% obtained in testing. Most expanded thyroid clonotypes (frequency above 0.001) were also found in blood, which suggests that blood repertoires may mirror thyroid immune responses. Sample size was not statistically predetermined, and investigators were not blinded to group allocation. During validation, the model predicted progression to ophthalmopathy a median of about 5.9 months ahead of onset, with approximately 71% sensitivity and 72% to 80% specificity.

Spanning cysteine to phenylalanine, the CDR3 consists of 12 amino acids. The retained sequence is limited to the CDR3, 36 bases, with the frame set at the first base. The germline V gene specifies MNHNS as CDR1 and SASEGT as CDR2. V and J lose 6 bases and 7 bases, and a span of 13 bases separates them. Graves' hyperthyroidism was defined as stable when no progression to ophthalmopathy occurred over 18 months of follow-up. The hyperthyroidism patients were between 18 and 65 years old and newly diagnosed, with a disease duration of less than 2 months. Exclusion was applied to patients with uncontrolled infections, other autoimmune diseases, pregnancy or lactation. Diagnoses were based on clinical symptoms, serum thyroxine and TRAb, thyroid ultrasound and orbital computed tomography. PBMCs were separated from roughly 10 ml of fresh peripheral blood using Ficoll-Paque density gradient centrifugation. Total RNA was extracted with Trizol reagent, and quality was checked on an Agilent 2100 Bioanalyzer.

The TCR beta CDR3 regions were amplified from the RNA transcripts. For the first round of RT-PCR on the TCR CDR3, the HTBI primer set was used together with the Qiagen OneStep RT-PCR kit. Libraries were constructed in a second round of multiplex PCR, after which size selection and purification were performed. The libraries were sequenced on an Illumina HiSeq2000 using paired-end 100 bp reads. The source study handled its data this way. SOAPnuke was used to process the raw data, with reads discarded if the reads contained adapters or uncalled bases, had a mean Phred below 15, or lacked an exact constant-primer or identifier match. High-quality paired reads were merged with COPE v1.2.5, and unique nucleotide sequences were defined as clonotypes. MiTCR v1.1 was used to align clonotypes to the IMGT TRBV, TRBD and TRBJ reference segments. The analysis included only V-J combinations with a frequency above 0.0001, which together covered more than 98% of the repertoires. The TCS score was defined as the ratio of F50 (clonal expansion) to E x V (chaos), calculated using BLOSUM62-based TCRdist between CDR3 peptides within each V-J. Welch's t-statistics and random forest reduced roughly 500 V-J features to about 12, which were used in a naive Bayes classifier (R e1071). Using fastp at Q25 and MiXCR, TCRdb reprocessed the public reads and kept productive beta chains. For every CDR3 protein sequence, its rows merge into one entry that carries the most common genes and DNA. The V and J calls were not made by the authors but by TCRdb's processing. In this sample the table shows roughly 720,000 distinct CDR3 sequences, about 18% of which occur a single time. Jointly, the top ten make up 15% to 19% of the sample.

The chain couples TRBV6-1 to TRBJ2-7; tentative D gene TRBD1, with 5 bases matching. This TCR derives from a man between 45 and 60 years old with Graves' hyperthyroidism. The sample comprised blood. DNA sequence: TGTGCCAGCAGCAGGGCGGCGTGGGAGCAGTACTTC. Its translation reads: CASSRAAWEQYF.